This T cell receptor (beta chain) was profiled in a study of cytomegalovirus exposure and HLA in healthy donors. General study points: Earlier analysis found most TCR beta V segments productive about 87% or about 30% of the time.

Comment on this clone: Its target is not known. This specimen includes other DNA sequences encoding the same CDR3.

The PCR used 60 Vbeta and 13 Jbeta primers. TCRdb's copy holds only in-frame clones and misses some; the assay was immunoSEQ multiplex PCR. Recorded for this sample: around 110,000 clones. CDR3 length equals 13 residues. Germline V CDR1 and CDR2: LNHDA, SQIVND (reference sequence). Trimming left V 3 bases short and J 5 bases short, with 10 bases between. Sequenced input: PBMCs. The sequence came from a man between 25 and 39 years old in good health and CMV-seronegative. This chain links TRBV19 with TRBJ2-5, with D possibly TRBD2 on 6 matching bases. CDR3 amino acids: CASSIQGGETQYF. The CDR3 bases are TGTGCCAGTAGTATCCAGGGAGGTGAGACCCAGTACTTC.